These T cell receptor beta chains were read from a single sample in a study of cytomegalovirus exposure and HLA in healthy donors. Assay used: immunoSEQ multiplex PCR; TCRdb lists only in-frame clones, some missing. Of 100,000 to 150,000 clones detected, roughly four fifths appear once; the ten largest clones hold 5.9%. What was sequenced was PBMCs. The receptor source for this set is a woman between 35 and 50 years old in good health and CMV-seropositive. The CDR3 runs from the conserved cysteine through the conserved F or W. A D gene is named only where the DNA matches it firmly. Not every row has a clone size; where given, it reads once, few, many or a size class.

v_call	d_call	j_call	clone_size	cdr3_aa	cdr3_nt
TRBV5-4	TRBD2	TRBJ2-2	.	CASSPGVAGLFFGGAGELFF	TGTGCCAGCAGCCCCGGGGTAGCGGGCCTCTTCTTCGGTGGGGCCGGGGAGCTGTTTTTT
TRBV5-5	TRBD2	TRBJ2-5	.	CASSGARLAGADQETQYF	TGTGCCAGCAGCGGAGCTCGACTAGCGGGGGCCGACCAAGAGACCCAGTACTTC
TRBV6-1	TRBD1	TRBJ1-2	.	CASSEIQGAQSYGYTF	TGTGCCAGCAGTGAGATACAGGGGGCTCAAAGCTATGGCTACACCTTC
TRBV30	TRBD1	TRBJ1-4	.	CAWSRARDRRLIATNEKLFF	TGTGCCTGGAGTAGGGCTCGGGACAGAAGGTTAATTGCAACTAATGAAAAACTGTTTTTT
TRBV11-2	.	TRBJ2-6	.	CASSSLSASSGANVLTF	TGTGCCAGCAGCTCATTATCGGCTAGCTCTGGGGCCAACGTCCTGACTTTC
TRBV6-1	TRBD1	TRBJ2-7	.	CASSAGTALEQYF	TGTGCCAGCAGTGCCGGGACAGCTTTGGAGCAGTACTTC
TRBV4-3	.	TRBJ2-7	.	CASSQGQTETYEQYF	TGCGCCAGCAGCCAAGGGCAGACTGAAACATACGAGCAGTACTTC
TRBV19	.	TRBJ1-2	.	CASSNRGPGGYTF	TGTGCCAGTAGTAACCGAGGGCCCGGGGGCTACACCTTC
TRBV5-4	TRBD1	TRBJ1-1	.	CASSLQGAGTEAFF	TGTGCCAGCAGCTTACAGGGGGCAGGCACTGAAGCTTTCTTT
TRBV9	.	TRBJ2-5	.	CASSGQYQETQYF	TGTGCCAGCAGCGGGCAGTACCAAGAGACCCAGTACTTC
TRBV27	TRBD1	TRBJ2-5	few	CASSPILGQAKETQYF	TGTGCCAGCAGTCCCATCCTGGGACAGGCCAAAGAGACCCAGTACTTC
TRBV6-5	TRBD1	TRBJ1-6	once	CASQPGQVNSPLHF	TGTGCCAGCCAGCCGGGACAGGTTAATTCACCCCTCCACTTT
TRBV5-6	TRBD1	TRBJ2-7	.	CASSLGTGGHEQYF	TGTGCCAGCAGCTTAGGGACAGGGGGCCACGAGCAGTACTTC
TRBV6-5	TRBD2	TRBJ2-1	many	CASSDRDYEGQFF	TGTGCCAGCAGTGACCGGGACTACGAGGGGCAGTTCTTC
TRBV5-1	.	TRBJ1-1	.	CASSRRQGGNTEAFF	TGCGCCAGCAGCAGGAGGCAGGGAGGGAACACTGAAGCTTTCTTT
TRBV15	.	TRBJ1-3	.	CATSRGTLRTTSSGNTIYF	TGTGCCACCAGCAGAGGTACTCTAAGGACAACATCCTCTGGAAACACCATATATTTT
TRBV6-4	TRBD2	TRBJ2-2	.	CASKREGGTGELFF	TGTGCCAGCAAGAGGGAGGGCGGGACCGGGGAGCTGTTTTTT
TRBV19	TRBD1	TRBJ1-1	.	CASNTGTVNTEAFF	TGTGCCAGTAATACCGGGACAGTAAACACTGAAGCTTTCTTT
TRBV15	TRBD2	TRBJ2-3	few	CATSRSIAGSDTQYF	TGTGCCACCAGCAGAAGCATAGCGGGATCAGATACGCAGTATTTT
TRBV29-1	.	TRBJ2-7	.	CSVETGSYEQYF	TGCAGCGTTGAAACAGGGTCCTACGAGCAGTACTTC
TRBV5-1	.	TRBJ2-6	.	CASSLQGSGANVLTF	TGCGCCAGCAGTTTACAGGGCTCTGGGGCCAACGTCCTGACTTTC
TRBV7-9	.	TRBJ2-1	few	CSSSLAFGRGEQFF	TGTTCCAGCAGCTTAGCATTCGGTCGGGGTGAGCAGTTCTTC
TRBV27	.	TRBJ2-7	.	CASSWTVSYEQYF	TGTGCCAGCAGTTGGACAGTCTCCTACGAGCAGTACTTC
TRBV10-3	.	TRBJ1-5	.	CAISVGSLGTNQPQHF	TGTGCCATCAGTGTTGGGTCCTTAGGGACTAATCAGCCCCAGCATTTT
TRBV4-3	TRBD1	TRBJ2-7	.	CASSQEGTVQGANEQYF	TGCGCCAGCAGCCAAGAAGGAACGGTGCAGGGGGCTAACGAGCAGTACTTC
TRBV15	TRBD2	TRBJ2-1	.	CATSRSGGVNEQFF	TGTGCCACCAGCAGGAGCGGGGGGGTCAATGAGCAGTTCTTC
TRBV15	TRBD2	TRBJ2-3	once	CATSRVRTSGRRNTQYF	TGTGCCACCAGCAGAGTCCGGACTAGCGGGCGTCGAAATACGCAGTATTTT
TRBV19	TRBD2	TRBJ2-1	.	CASRASGSGEQFF	TGTGCCTCACGGGCTAGCGGGAGTGGTGAGCAGTTCTTC
TRBV6-5	.	TRBJ1-1	.	CASSSSISNTEAFF	TGTGCCAGCAGTTCTTCTATATCGAACACTGAAGCTTTCTTT
TRBV19	TRBD1	TRBJ2-7	.	CASSMRGQGAYEQYF	TGTGCCAGTAGTATGCGGGGACAGGGGGCATACGAGCAGTACTTC
TRBV21-1	.	TRBJ1-2	once	CATRFPGFPNLGYGYTF	TGTGCCACCAGGTTTCCAGGGTTCCCCAATCTTGGCTATGGCTACACCTTC
TRBV7-7	.	TRBJ2-1	.	CASSLELVGNEQFF	TGTGCTAGCAGCTTAGAACTAGTAGGGAATGAGCAGTTCTTC
TRBV11-2	.	TRBJ1-1	once	CASRLTLGGMNTEAFF	TGTGCCAGCAGGTTGACCCTAGGGGGTATGAACACTGAAGCTTTCTTT
TRBV19	.	TRBJ1-5	.	CASSDGQSSNQPQHF	TGTGCCAGTAGTGATGGACAAAGTAGCAATCAGCCCCAGCATTTT
TRBV2	TRBD2	TRBJ2-7	.	CASSEARAAGGYEQYF	TGTGCCAGCAGTGAAGCGCGGGCCGCGGGGGGGTACGAGCAGTACTTC
TRBV19	.	TRBJ2-1	.	CASSIARASYNEQFF	TGTGCCAGTAGTATAGCTCGAGCCTCCTACAATGAGCAGTTCTTC
TRBV4-2	TRBD1	TRBJ2-3	.	CASSQADQGAPADTQYF	TGTGCCAGCAGCCAAGCGGACCAGGGGGCGCCGGCAGATACGCAGTATTTT
TRBV2	.	TRBJ1-6	.	CASSEWGGESYNSPLHF	TGTGCCAGCAGTGAATGGGGGGGAGAGTCCTATAATTCACCCCTCCACTTT
TRBV5-1	TRBD2	TRBJ2-3	few	CASSLPAASGGGTDTQYF	TGCGCCAGCAGCTTACCGGCGGCTAGCGGGGGGGGCACAGATACGCAGTATTTT
TRBV19	.	TRBJ1-3	.	CASSTLPGASGNTIYF	TGTGCCAGTAGTACCCTCCCGGGTGCCTCTGGAAACACCATATATTTT
TRBV6-5	.	TRBJ1-6	.	CASSYAGEGTDSPLHF	TGTGCCAGCAGTTACGCGGGGGAGGGAACGGATTCACCCCTCCACTTT
TRBV2	.	TRBJ1-2	.	CASSEAGPGLGDGYTF	TGTGCCAGCAGTGAAGCAGGGCCAGGACTAGGGGATGGCTACACCTTC
TRBV27	TRBD2	TRBJ2-2	few	CASSSGGYTGELFF	TGTGCCAGCAGTTCGGGGGGATACACCGGGGAGCTGTTTTTT
TRBV5-1	TRBD1	TRBJ1-4	.	CASSLAGGADEKLFF	TGCGCCAGCAGCTTGGCAGGGGGCGCCGATGAAAAACTGTTTTTT
TRBV7-9	TRBD2	TRBJ2-7	.	CASSPLGAGDGSEQYF	TGTGCCAGCAGCCCACTCGGGGCGGGAGACGGGTCCGAGCAGTACTTC
TRBV11-1	.	TRBJ1-4	.	CASSRVQVFGNEKLFF	TGTGCCAGCAGCCGCGTACAGGTCTTTGGTAATGAAAAACTGTTTTTT
TRBV10-3	.	TRBJ1-5	.	CAHSRAVGEPQHF	TGTGCCCACAGCAGGGCGGTAGGGGAGCCCCAGCATTTT
TRBV5-8	TRBD1	TRBJ2-1	once	CASLLTGQANEQFF	TGTGCCAGCCTCCTGACGGGACAGGCCAATGAGCAGTTCTTC
TRBV27	.	TRBJ2-1	.	CASSLFQGYREQFF	TGTGCCAGCAGTTTATTTCAGGGTTATCGCGAGCAGTTCTTC